Given below is one T cell receptor beta chain in context. Antigen: not known. The V gene lost 10 bases and the J gene lost 1 base, with 16 bases spanning the gap. Germline CDR1 is ENHRY and CDR2 is SYGVKD. This CDR3 is built from 14 residues. The PCR employed 60 Vbeta primers together with 13 Jbeta primers. TCRdb's copy holds only in-frame clones and misses some; the assay was immunoSEQ multiplex PCR. The sample records around 200,000 clones, about 79% being singletons. These data are taken from a study of cytomegalovirus exposure and HLA in healthy donors. Study as a whole: Earlier findings included about 120 million unique TCR beta sequences obtained from about 179 million T cells. Broader study findings: Under in vitro conditions, a few CMV-associated chains were confirmed as specific for CMV antigens. As was reported, the classifier diagnosed cytomegalovirus status with high specificity and sensitivity. Later analysis placed DRB1 highest and HLA-C lowest in TCR association rates, which differed by HLA locus.

The clonotype originates from a girl between 2 and 10 years old in good health and CMV-seropositive. The chain carries TRBV10-3 and TRBJ1-2; a possible D gene is TRBD1 (5 bases). The sample was PBMCs. The CDR3 sequence is CATLSARVNYGYTF. The CDR3 bases are TGTGCCACCCTGAGTGCCAGGGTTAACTATGGCTACACCTTC.